Listed here are 17 T cell receptor beta chains from one sample, sequenced in a study of graft-versus-host responses after intestinal transplantation (dated by TCRdb to the early 2020s). The library relied on the immunoSEQ multiplex PCR assay. What TCRdb holds here is the immuneACCESS table cut down to in-frame rearrangements. Part of the clones is not present; checked against another copy, under half of the missing clones reflect an unresolved V gene, and the others are unexplained. The sample records 140,000 or so clones, 92% of which are singletons. The leading ten clones occupy about 0.18% of the sample. Per the publication, the time point label means: cells obtained before transplantation from donor or recipient. These TCRs are of unknown antigen specificity. The specimen comprised unstimulated CD4+ T cells sorted from spleen or lymph node cells, sampled before intestinal transplant. The receptors were gathered from a human donor who received an intestinal transplant.

The chain employs TRBV5-4 and TRBJ2-5; 7 nucleotides agree with TRBD2. Germline V lookup: CDR1 SGHNT, CDR2 YYREEE (reference sequence). After removal of 4 bases from V and 5 bases from J, the junction contained 5 bases not matched to a gene. CDR3 size: 13 residues. DNA of the CDR3: TGTGCCAGCAGCCGGAGGGAGGGGGAGACCCAGTACTTC. Encoded protein: CASSRREGETQYF.

This sequence joins TRBV4-3 and TRBJ1-2; D is uncertain. V lost 0 bases and J 2 bases, leaving 13 bases between the germline ends. Germline assignment: CDR1 LGHNA and CDR2 YSLEER. The CDR3 sequence is 16 residues long. The CDR3 DNA follows: TGCGCCAGCAGCCAAGACACAGAGCCATCCAACTATGGCTACACCTTC. Translating gives CASSQDTEPSNYGYTF.

V and J are TRBV7-2 and TRBJ2-5, with D tentatively TRBD2 (5 bases). This CDR3 spans 15 amino acids. Germline V gene sequence: CDR1 SGHTA, CDR2 FQGNSA. The germline V and J ends were trimmed by 1 base and 2 bases, with 11 bases remaining between them. CDR3 region: CASSLEIQRQETQYF. CDR3 nucleotide sequence: TGTGCCAGCAGCTTAGAAATCCAGCGGCAAGAGACCCAGTACTTC.

The rearrangement uses TRBV28 and TRBJ1-4; TRBD1 might be the D (5 bases). The CDR3 loop spans 17 amino acids. Trimming cost V 5 bases and J 3 bases, with 19 bases left between them. Germline CDR1 reads MDHEN; CDR2 reads SYDVKM. CDR3 sequence (DNA): TGTGCCAGCAGTCCATCAGGGTTTCGGAAGGCTAATGAAAAACTGTTTTTT. The encoded protein is CASSPSGFRKANEKLFF.

The rearrangement uses TRBV27 and TRBJ2-1; 9 bases match TRBD2. J lost 4 bases, V lost 3 bases, and 13 bases had no gene match. The CDR3 has 18 residues. CDR1 and CDR2 from the germline V gene are MNHEY and SMNVEV (reference sequence). CDR3 nucleotide sequence: TGTGCCAGCAGTTTCCACCGACTAGCGGAGACATATTACAATGAGCAGTTCTTC. Protein: CASSFHRLAETYYNEQFF.

V usage is TRBV7-9 and J usage is TRBJ2-7; D is perhaps TRBD2 (6 bases). The germline V gene has CDR1 SEHNR and CDR2 FQNEAQ (reference sequence). This CDR3 comprises 15 residues. Trimming stripped 4 bases from V and 6 bases from J, with 19 bases between. CDR3 protein: CASSSAGSRSSEQYF. CDR3 DNA sequence: TGTGCCAGCAGCTCGGCGGGGTCAAGGTCCAGCGAGCAGTACTTC.

In nucleotides, the CDR3 is TGTGCCAGCTCACCAATCTATACAGGGGAGGTATACAATGAGCAGTTCTTC. Translation: CASSPIYTGEVYNEQFF. V and J are TRBV18 and TRBJ2-1; the D gene is possibly TRBD1 (7 bases). Germline-derived CDR1 and CDR2 are KGHSH and LQKENI. Trimming removed 2 bases from V and 4 bases from J, with 18 bases in between. The CDR3 contains 17 residues.

The chain joins TRBV5-1 to TRBJ2-5, with 12 bases lining up with TRBD2. V dropped 5 bases and J dropped 9; count of bases not matched to a gene: 8. Germline V gene lookup returns CDR1 SGHRS and CDR2 YFSETQ. This CDR3 comprises 14 residues. CDR3 in amino acids: CASRLAGGDSAQYF. CDR3 bases: TGCGCCAGCAGACTAGCGGGGGGTGATTCGGCCCAGTACTTC. Variable domain in full (rest from reference TRBV5-1 and TRBJ2-5): KAGVTQTPRYLIKTRGQQVTLSCSPISGHRSVSWYQQTPGQGLQFLFEYFSETQRNKGNFPGRFSGRQFSNSRSEMNVSTLELGDSALYLCASRLAGGDSAQYFGPGTRLLVL.

V is TRBV6-1 and J is TRBJ2-3; TRBD1 matches 7 bases. This CDR3 comprises 15 residues. Per germline, CDR1 MNHNS and CDR2 SASEGT. Trimming removed 5 bases from V and 1 base from J; junction bases left unmatched: 6. The CDR3 sequence is CASSRTGAGTDTQYF. As DNA, the CDR3 is TGTGCCAGCAGTCGTACAGGGGCTGGCACAGATACGCAGTATTTT.

This clone was recorded only once. J is TRBJ2-1 and V is TRBV6-6; D is undetermined. The CDR3 extends over 14 amino acids. Germline CDR1 MNHNY, CDR2 SVGAGI (reference sequence). The germline V and J ends were trimmed by 0 bases and 7 bases, with 10 bases remaining between them. The DNA of the CDR3 is TGTGCCAGCAGTTACTCTCGACCTACAAATGAGCAGTTCTTC. The encoded protein is CASSYSRPTNEQFF.

CDR3 amino acids: CASQDRGLAGRYEQYF. The CDR3 coding sequence is TGTGCCAGTCAAGACAGAGGACTAGCGGGACGGTACGAGCAGTACTTC. V gene TRBV28 combines with J gene TRBJ2-7; TRBD2 aligns across 12 bases. Germline V lookup: CDR1 MDHEN, CDR2 SYDVKM. Germline trimming cut 9 bases from V and 4 bases from J; bases unmatched to any gene: 13. The CDR3 is 16 amino acids.

The chain couples TRBV5-5 to TRBJ1-4; D is unclear. V lost 4 bases and J 8 bases, leaving 12 bases between the germline ends. The CDR3 length is 13 residues. CDR1 and CDR2 (germline): SGHKS, YYEKEE (reference sequence). The DNA of the CDR3 is TGTGCCAGCAGCCCAAGGCAACCAGAAAAACTGTTTTTT. It encodes CASSPRQPEKLFF. Full variable domain (outside the CDR3, taken from reference TRBV5-5 and TRBJ1-4): DAGVTQSPTHLIKTRGQQVTLRCSPISGHKSVSWYQQVLGQGPQFIFQYYEKEERGRGNFPDRFSARQFPNYSSELNVNALLLGDSALYLCASSPRQPEKLFFGSGTQLSVL.

This clone was found once. The gene calls are TRBV7-9 and TRBJ2-7, with D possibly TRBD1 on 6 matching bases. Looked up from germline, CDR1 is SEHNR and CDR2 is FQNEAQ (reference sequence). The CDR3 sequence is 13 residues long. The germline V and J ends were trimmed by 2 bases and 7 bases, with 12 bases remaining between them. CDR3 bases: TGTGCCAGCAGCTTATCACAGGGCCTTGAGCAGTACTTC. This encodes CASSLSQGLEQYF.

This sequence joins TRBV9 and TRBJ1-1; 9 bases agree with TRBD1. The CDR3 loop spans 14 amino acids. The V segment lost 3 bases and the J segment 4 bases; nucleotides outside the gene matches: 4. CDR1 is SGDLS and CDR2 is YYNGEE in the germline V gene. DNA of the CDR3: TGTGCCAGCAGCGGAACAGGGGGCCTCACTGAAGCTTTCTTT. It codes for CASSGTGGLTEAFF.

The CDR3 sequence is CASSIRQGWTGELFF. The CDR3 nucleotides are TGTGCCAGTAGTATTAGACAGGGATGGACCGGGGAGCTGTTTTTT. The gene calls are TRBV19 and TRBJ2-2; 7 bases align to TRBD1. Germline values: CDR1 LNHDA, CDR2 SQIVND (reference sequence). J was trimmed by 5 bases and V by 3 bases; bases with no gene match: 6. This CDR3 comprises 15 residues.

The chain couples TRBV7-3 to TRBJ2-3; 10 bases are a match to TRBD2. Losses at the gene ends were 2 bases for V and 0 bases for J; bases not matched to a gene: 2. Germline V CDR1 and CDR2: SGHTA, FQGTGA. There are 16 residues in the CDR3. The DNA of the CDR3 is TGTGCCAGCAGCTTATCAGCGGGAGGGAGCACAGATACGCAGTATTTT. Translating gives CASSLSAGGSTDTQYF.

The chain carries TRBV4-2 and TRBJ2-7; possibly TRBD1 for D (6 bases). Per the germline V gene, CDR1 is LGHNA and CDR2 is YNFKEQ. Trimming shortened V by 0 bases and J by 1 base, and 10 bases separated the two germline ends. This CDR3 region has 15 residues. The CDR3 DNA sequence: TGTGCCAGCAGCCAAGAGGATCAGGGGTCCTACGAGCAGTACTTC. As protein: CASSQEDQGSYEQYF.